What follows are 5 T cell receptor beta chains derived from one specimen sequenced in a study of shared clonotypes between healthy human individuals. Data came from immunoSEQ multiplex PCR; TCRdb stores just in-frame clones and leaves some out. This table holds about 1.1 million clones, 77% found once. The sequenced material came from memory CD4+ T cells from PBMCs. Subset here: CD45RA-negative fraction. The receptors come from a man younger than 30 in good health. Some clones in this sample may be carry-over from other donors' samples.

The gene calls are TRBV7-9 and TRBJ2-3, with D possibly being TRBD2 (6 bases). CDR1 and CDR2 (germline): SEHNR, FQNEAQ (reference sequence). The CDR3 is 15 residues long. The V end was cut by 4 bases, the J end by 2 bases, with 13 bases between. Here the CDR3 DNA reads TGTGCCAGCAGCTCATCGACGGGGGTCACAGATACGCAGTATTTT. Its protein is CASSSSTGVTDTQYF.

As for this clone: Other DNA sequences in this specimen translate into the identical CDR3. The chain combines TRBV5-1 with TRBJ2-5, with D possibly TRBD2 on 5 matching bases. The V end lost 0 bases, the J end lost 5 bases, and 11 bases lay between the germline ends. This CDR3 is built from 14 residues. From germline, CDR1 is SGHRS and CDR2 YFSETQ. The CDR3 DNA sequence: TGCGCCAGCAGCTTGGAAGGATCGGGGGAGACCCAGTACTTC. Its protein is CASSLEGSGETQYF. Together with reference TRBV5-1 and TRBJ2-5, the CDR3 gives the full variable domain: KAGVTQTPRYLIKTRGQQVTLSCSPISGHRSVSWYQQTPGQGLQFLFEYFSETQRNKGNFPGRFSGRQFSNSRSEMNVSTLELGDSALYLCASSLEGSGETQYFGPGTRLLVL.

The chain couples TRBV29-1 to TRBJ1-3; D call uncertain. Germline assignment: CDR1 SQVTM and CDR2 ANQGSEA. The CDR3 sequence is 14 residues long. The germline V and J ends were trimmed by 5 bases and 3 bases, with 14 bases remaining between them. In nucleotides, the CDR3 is TGCAGCGTTTATGGCGCGGCCGTTGGAAACACCATATATTTT. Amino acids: CSVYGAAVGNTIYF.

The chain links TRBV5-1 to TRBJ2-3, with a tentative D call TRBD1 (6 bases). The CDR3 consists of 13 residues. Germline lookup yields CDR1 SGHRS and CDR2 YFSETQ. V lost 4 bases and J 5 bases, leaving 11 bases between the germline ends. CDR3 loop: CASSRKQGDTQYF. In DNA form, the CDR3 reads TGCGCCAGCAGCAGAAAACAGGGAGATACGCAGTATTTT.

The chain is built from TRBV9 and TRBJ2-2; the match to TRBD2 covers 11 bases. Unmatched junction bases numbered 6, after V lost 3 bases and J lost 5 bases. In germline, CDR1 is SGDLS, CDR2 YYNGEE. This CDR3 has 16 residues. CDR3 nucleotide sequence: TGTGCCAGCAGCGCCGTACTAGCGGGAGTTACCGGGGAGCTGTTTTTT. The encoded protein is CASSAVLAGVTGELFF.